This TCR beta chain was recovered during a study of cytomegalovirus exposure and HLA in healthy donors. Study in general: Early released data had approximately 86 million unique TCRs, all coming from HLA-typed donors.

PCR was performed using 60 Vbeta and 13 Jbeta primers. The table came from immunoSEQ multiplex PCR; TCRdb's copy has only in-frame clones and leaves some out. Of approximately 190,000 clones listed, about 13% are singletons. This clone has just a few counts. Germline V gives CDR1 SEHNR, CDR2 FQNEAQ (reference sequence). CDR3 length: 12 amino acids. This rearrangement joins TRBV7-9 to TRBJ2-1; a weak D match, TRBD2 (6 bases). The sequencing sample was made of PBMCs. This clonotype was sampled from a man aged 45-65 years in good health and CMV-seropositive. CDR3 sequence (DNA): TGTGCGGGGAGGCGGAGGTGGGATGAGCAGTTCTTC. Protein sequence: CAGRRRWDEQFF.